The clone carrying this T cell receptor beta chain was counted once. The antigen remains undetermined. This sample is drawn from a study of shared clonotypes between healthy human individuals. The wider study: A couple of women and a few men aged 18 to 49 made up the donors.

Among the unsorted PBMC samples, replicate PCRs used about 280 ng DNA, 25,000 to 30,000 T cell genomes. Assay: immunoSEQ multiplex PCR; the TCRdb copy retains only in-frame clones and omits some. The sample yields about 490,000 clones, roughly 80% seen once. The study, taken as a whole, reports: The study sampled only blood, and tissue repertoires likely differ.

Trimming took off 3 bases at V and 4 bases at J, with 13 bases between the two ends. The CDR3 has 14 residues. Germline CDR1 and CDR2: SGHTA and FQGNSA. This rearrangement joins TRBV7-2 to TRBJ2-7; either TRBD1 or TRBD2 may supply D (5 bases each). The sequence was obtained from a woman between 40 and 55 years old in good health. Some clones in this sample may be carry-over from other donors' samples. The specimen sequenced was PBMCs. CDR3 sequence reads: CASSFRGLRYEQYF. CDR3 nucleotide sequence: TGTGCCAGCAGCTTCCGGGGCCTCCGTTACGAGCAGTACTTC. Filled out from reference TRBV7-2 and TRBJ2-7, the complete variable domain reads GAGVSQSPSNKVTEKGKDVELRCDPISGHTALYWYRQSLGQGLEFLIYFQGNSAPDKSGLPSDRFSAERTGGSVSTLTIQRTQQEDSAVYLCASSFRGLRYEQYFGPGTRLTVT.